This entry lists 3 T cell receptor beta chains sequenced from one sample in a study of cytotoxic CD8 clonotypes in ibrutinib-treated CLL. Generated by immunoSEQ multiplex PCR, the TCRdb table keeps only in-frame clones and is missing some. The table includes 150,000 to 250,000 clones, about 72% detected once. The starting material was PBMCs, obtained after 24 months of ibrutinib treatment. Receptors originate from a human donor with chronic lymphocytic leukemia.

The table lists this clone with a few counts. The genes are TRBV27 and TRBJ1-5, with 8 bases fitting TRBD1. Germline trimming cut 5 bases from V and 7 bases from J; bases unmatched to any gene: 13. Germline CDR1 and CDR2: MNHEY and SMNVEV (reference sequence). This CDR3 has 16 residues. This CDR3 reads CASSPPPAGGRQPQHF. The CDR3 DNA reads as TGTGCCAGCAGTCCGCCTCCGGCAGGGGGCCGCCAGCCCCAGCATTTT.

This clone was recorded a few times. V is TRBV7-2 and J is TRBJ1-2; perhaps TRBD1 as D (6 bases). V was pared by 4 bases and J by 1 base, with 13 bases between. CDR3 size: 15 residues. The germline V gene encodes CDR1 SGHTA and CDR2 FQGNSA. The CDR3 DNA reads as TGTGCCAGCAGCTCTACCGGGACATTTAACTATGGCTACACCTTC. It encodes CASSSTGTFNYGYTF.

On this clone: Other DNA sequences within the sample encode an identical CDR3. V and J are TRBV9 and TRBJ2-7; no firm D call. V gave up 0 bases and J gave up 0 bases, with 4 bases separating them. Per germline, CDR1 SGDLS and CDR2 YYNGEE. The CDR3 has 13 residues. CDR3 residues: CASSVAGSYEQYF. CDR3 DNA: TGTGCCAGCAGCGTAGCCGGCTCCTACGAGCAGTACTTC.